This T cell receptor (beta chain) stems from a study of cytomegalovirus exposure and HLA in healthy donors (dated by TCRdb to the late 2010s). Background for the entire study: In an earlier analysis of approximately 640 of the donors, 250 to 350 Gb of sequence data and roughly 100 million unique TCR beta sequences from about 190 million T cells were reported. The study aimed to test whether signatures of past pathogen exposure could be identified by cataloging public T cell receptors. The number of typed donors differed by locus: about 629-630 for A, B, C, DRB1 and DQB1; 522 for DQA1; 600 to 610 for DPA1; and some 430 for DPB1. An early release covering roughly 640 HLA-typed donors comprised around 300 gigabases of sequencing data and 65 million to 100 million unique TCR sequences. Both class I and class II loci were covered by HLA typing, at four-digit resolution. Roughly five DR-DQ haplotypes were treated as single units for association and clustering because of strong linkage in the cohort. Genome-wide SNP genotypes for about 55% of the roughly 670 donors were used in a later genetic analysis, which treated that subset as a discovery cohort. Rather than drawing on any new phenotypic data, the later analysis identified candidate immune exposures from TCR beta sequences and the way those sequences occurred across donors. The study profiled the T cell repertoires of approximately 700 subjects by immunosequencing and related them to cytomegalovirus serostatus. Donor age, sex, ethnicity and CMV serostatus were compiled alongside the repertoire data. To predict cytomegalovirus infection status, the study combined high-throughput TCR immunosequencing, statistical association of individual TCRs with disease status, and machine learning. The genetic ancestry cluster associated with self-reported Caucasian donors included around four fifths of the roughly 410 genotyped donors. In addition to the first cohort of 650 to 800 subjects, a separate validation cohort of over 90 different subjects was used. To decide whether each TCR beta V gene segment behaved as functional or pseudogenic, an earlier analysis of approximately 590 of the donors relied on high-throughput TCR beta sequencing. Across 300 to 500 genotyped donors of the cohort, an average of approximately 240,000 unique TCR beta nucleotide sequences per donor were sequenced, and about a sixth of those sequences were non-productive. A later analysis re-analyzed previously published TCR beta repertoires from hundreds of donors and added high-resolution HLA genotyping to study TCR occurrence patterns. Every discovery cohort repertoire had been produced on one sequencing platform.

The library was generated by the immunoSEQ multiplex PCR assay. A mixture of 60 forward primers for TCR Vbeta segments and 13 reverse primers for TCR Jbeta segments was used in the multiplex PCR. A multiplex PCR assay on genomic DNA amplified the CDR3 region of rearranged TCR beta genes. The Illumina HiSeq System was used to sequence the amplified TCR beta libraries as 87-base-pair reads. In the source study's methods: Across the roughly 600 repertoires, a later analysis counted 60 million to 90 million unique TCR beta chains, around 11 million of which were shared by at least two donors. To remove PCR and sequencing errors, raw reads were error-corrected and collapsed into unique sequences using a nearest-neighbor algorithm that merged closely related sequences. CDR3 sequences were aligned to IMGT reference sequences to assign V, D and J gene segments. For a sequence to be retained, a match of at least six nucleotides was required to both a V gene segment and a J gene segment. A rearrangement was called productive if the CDR3 had no stop codons and remained in frame with V and J, and every other rearrangement was called non-productive. CDR3 was defined according to IMGT convention as the region running from the second conserved V-encoded cysteine to the conserved J-encoded phenylalanine. The earlier analysis of a few hundred of the donors excluded any sequence lacking an unambiguous match to a single V gene segment. An earlier analysis of about 600 of the donors called V segments functional above 56.7% productive rearrangements and segregating when the between-donor standard deviation exceeded 5%. A statistical classification framework was built to diagnose cytomegalovirus status from the catalog of TCR beta chain sequences. In a later analysis, V and J genes were assigned by comparing TCR nucleotide sequences against IMGT/GENE-DB human TR gene sequences. The TCRdist pipeline was used in a later analysis to assign CDR3 sequences and most-parsimonious VDJ recombination scenarios. In a later analysis, each TCR beta chain was defined by its CDR3 amino acid sequence together with its V-gene family, and reads lacking a unique V-gene family were excluded. A later analysis removed nearly 600 highly shared, low-generation-probability nucleotide sequences to deal with suspected cross-contamination and a sequencing artifact. In a later analysis, a clonal expansion index for each public chain was calculated from normalized within-repertoire ranks of inferred template counts. A later analysis computed generation probabilities with a VDJ recombination model fitted to out-of-frame rearrangements, and checked the results against IGoR. In a later analysis, hypergeometric tests were used to score TCR-TCR, TCR-HLA and TCR-CMV co-occurrence, with a repertoire-size bias correction applied to TCR pairs. A later analysis estimated false discovery rates by permuting HLA or CMV assignments 20 times. In a later analysis, co-occurring TCRs were grouped using DBSCAN, and TCRdist sequence similarity was added for clustering within HLA-allele-positive subsets. Co-occurrence clustering excluded repertoires with fewer than 30,000 or more than 120,000 public chains, plus five with anomalous nucleotide sharing. TCRdb's version of the immuneACCESS table is confined to in-frame rearrangements and falls short of the full clone set. An unresolved V gene accounts for under half of the shortfall where checked; the remainder is of unknown origin. That table furnishes V, J and clone size, whereas the DNA furnished D and trimming. Recorded for this sample are roughly 100,000 clones; about 12% of them occurred a single time. The ten largest account for more than 15% of the sample.

Its CDR3 holds 15 amino acids, cysteine through phenylalanine. Left in the record is the CDR3 DNA by itself, 45 bases read in frame from the first base. The V end gives up 6 bases and the J end 5 bases, leaving 7 bases in the junction not matched to a gene. CDR1 and CDR2 (MRHNA, SNTAGT) derive from the germline V gene. The study at large found these results: A later analysis found that HLA-associated TCR beta chains were more clonally expanded and had lower generation probabilities than equally common non-associated chains. Compared with the approximately 670-donor mean, donors in an Asian-associated ancestry cluster had fewer N-insertions in productive TCRs, according to a later genetic analysis. HLA typing was unavailable for some donors at each locus, so association tests used only the typed subset. Several of the top co-occurrence clusters appeared to be linked to parvovirus B19, influenza, CMV and Epstein-Barr virus, according to a later analysis. According to a later analysis, TCR association rates differed among HLA loci, with DRB1 alleles showing the most associated TCRs and HLA-C alleles showing the fewest. The study gave a list of about 150 TCR beta chains associated with cytomegalovirus. Assigning TCR associations to individual alleles was difficult when HLA alleles, especially DR and DQ, strongly co-occurred. Linkage disequilibrium might explain the correlated functional status among segregating V segments, but an unknown experimental factor could not be ruled out. For the cohort, immune exposure information was limited to CMV serostatus. This cohort had only TCR beta chains sequenced, and the lack of alpha or paired-chain data limited which features could be detected. A group of highly shared sequence variants was considered likely to be a technical artifact of the sequencing pipeline. A later analysis found that most CMV-associated TCR beta chains appeared HLA-restricted, with HLA associations seemingly driven largely by CMV exposure. In an earlier analysis of a few hundred of the donors, most TCR beta V segments were observed in productive rearrangements about 87% or about 30% of the time, broadly matching IMGT annotations. In vitro tests confirmed that a few of the cytomegalovirus-associated TCR beta chains recognize cytomegalovirus antigens. In a later analysis, 15,000 to 20,000 TCR beta sequences were associated with specific HLA alleles at a false discovery rate of 0.05. Some IMGT-functional V segments, including TRBV6-2 and TRBV6-3, could not be distinguished by the 87-base-pair reads and were therefore excluded. The authors suggested that the approach could potentially be generalized to other disease states and immunological phenotypes. Most TCR sequences were seen in very few donors, while some public TCRs were found in many individuals. The classifier was reported to diagnose cytomegalovirus status with high specificity and sensitivity in both the original and validation cohorts. In a later genetic analysis, a missense DCLRE1C variant was associated with V-gene and J-gene trimming of TCR beta chains, and the association was replicated in an independent cohort. Because counts were too low, fewer than 20 rarely observed V segments, including chromosome 9 orphons, were excluded from the earlier analysis of roughly 580 of the donors. A further reported finding was that TCR beta sequences accurately predicted the HLA-A and HLA-B alleles for most subjects in the first cohort. Sequencing depth was assumed to be roughly uniform across donors in the presence/absence analyses, though that assumption may not hold.

Details on this clone: There is no known antigen for this receptor. Base qualities are not recorded, but no much larger clone differs from it by a single base.

The cohort was made up of 650 to 700 healthy bone marrow donors. At the time of sampling, all cohort members were nominally healthy, though unrecorded immune exposures were likely present. The donor tested CMV seropositive and was one of the 289 seropositive cohort members. A peripheral blood sample was collected from each donor, and TCR beta sequencing was performed on peripheral blood mononuclear cells. Genomic DNA extraction from the blood cell samples was performed with the Qiagen DNeasy Blood Extraction Kit. The sample comprised PBMCs. This TCR came from a man aged 40-49 years in good health and CMV-seropositive. The rearranged segments are TRBV6-4 and TRBJ2-3, with 11 central nucleotides matching TRBD2. The nucleotides are TGTGCCAGCAGCCTGACTAGCGGGACGGAAGATACGCAGTATTTT. This codes for CASSLTSGTEDTQYF.